Following are 21 T cell receptor beta chains from one sample sequenced in a study of patients and donors after allogeneic stem cell transplantation. TCRdb called the RT-PCR reads again in MiXCR, with one record for every CDR3 protein. This repertoire shows 25,000 to 35,000 distinct CDR3 sequences, around 7% found once; its top ten account for nearly 35%. Sequenced sample: blood, either unsorted or a sorted T cell fraction (not recorded which). These receptors were collected from a human donor who was either an allogeneic HSCT recipient or a stem cell or donor lymphocyte infusion donor (not recorded which). It is not recorded whose cells these are; they may come from a transplant donor.

This clonotype was observed a few times. In DNA form, the CDR3 reads TGTGCCATCAGTAGGACTAGCGGGGGCTCCTACGAGCAGTACTTC. This gives the protein CAISRTSGGSYEQYF. V usage is TRBV10-3 and J usage is TRBJ2-7; 13 bases line up with TRBD2. This CDR3 is 15 amino acids long. Germline loops: CDR1 ENHRY, CDR2 SYGVKD. After removal of 5 bases from V and 0 bases from J, the junction contained 1 base not matched to a gene.

This clonotype was counted many times. V gene TRBV15 combines with J gene TRBJ1-2; D ambiguous. Trimming pared 8 bases from V and 2 bases from J, leaving 15 bases between. The CDR3 has 14 residues. The germline V gene encodes CDR1 LNHNV and CDR2 YYDKDF (reference sequence). CDR3 protein: CATGVGWLNYGYTF. CDR3 coding DNA: TGTGCCACCGGCGTGGGATGGTTGAACTATGGCTACACCTTC. The variable domain in full, with the rest retrieved from reference TRBV15 and TRBJ1-2, is DAMVIQNPRYQVTQFGKPVTLSCSQTLNHNVMYWYQQKSSQAPKLLFHYYDKDFNNEADTPDNFQSRRPNTSFCFLDIRSPGLGDTAMYLCATGVGWLNYGYTFGSGTRLTVV.

The table lists this clonotype with many counts. V is TRBV6-5 and J is TRBJ2-5, with 9 nucleotides matching TRBD1. J lost 5 bases, V lost 4 bases, and 5 bases had no gene match. The germline V gene encodes CDR1 MNHEY and CDR2 SVGAGI. This CDR3 comprises 14 residues. The CDR3 reads CASSSGQGWETQYF. The CDR3 DNA follows: TGTGCCAGCAGTTCCGGACAGGGGTGGGAGACCCAGTACTTC.

This chain links TRBV2 with TRBJ2-1; 9 nucleotides agree with TRBD2. Germline V gene lookup returns CDR1 SNHLY and CDR2 FYNNEI. This CDR3 has 14 amino acids. Trimming cost V 4 bases and J 2 bases; bases outside gene matches: 0. The CDR3 spells CASSVAGAYNEQFF. The CDR3 DNA reads as TGTGCCAGCAGTGTAGCGGGAGCCTACAATGAGCAGTTCTTC.

There are many counts of this clonotype. The chain joins TRBV5-1 to TRBJ2-6, with a possible D match to TRBD1 (6 bases). The CDR3 is 16 residues long. CDR1 and CDR2 from the germline V gene are SGHRS and YFSETQ. Trimming took off 4 bases at V and 0 bases at J, with 11 bases between the two ends. CDR3 DNA sequence: TGCGCCAGCAGCACCAACAGGGACTCTGGGGCCAACGTCCTGACTTTC. Its translation is CASSTNRDSGANVLTF. The full variable domain, in which reference TRBV5-1 and TRBJ2-6 provide the parts outside the CDR3, is KAGVTQTPRYLIKTRGQQVTLSCSPISGHRSVSWYQQTPGQGLQFLFEYFSETQRNKGNFPGRFSGRQFSNSRSEMNVSTLELGDSALYLCASSTNRDSGANVLTFGAGSRLTVL.

In this sample, this clonotype turned up many times. The J gene is TRBJ2-7, the V gene TRBV7-9; 7 bases map to TRBD2. This CDR3 is 14 amino acids long. V trimming: 2 bases; J trimming: 1 base; junction bases outside the gene matches: 2. Germline V gives CDR1 SEHNR, CDR2 FQNEAQ (reference sequence). The CDR3 DNA reads as TGTGCCAGCAGCTTACCCGGGAGGTCCTACGAGCAGTACTTC. Its translation is CASSLPGRSYEQYF.

This clonotype was observed many times. The rearrangement links TRBV3-1 to TRBJ2-1, with TRBD1 as a possible D gene (6 bases). The length of the CDR3 is 12 residues. CDR1 LGHDT and CDR2 YNNKEL come from the germline V gene (reference sequence). The V end lost 5 bases, the J end lost 9 bases, and 11 bases lay between the germline ends. The CDR3 DNA sequence: TGTGCCAGCAGCAAACAGGGAGCTGAGCAGTTCTTC. This codes for CASSKQGAEQFF.

The chain has TRBV11-2 and TRBJ2-1; D may be TRBD2 (6 bases). V dropped 3 bases and J dropped 0 bases, with 12 bases sitting between them. This CDR3 is 16 amino acids long. Germline CDR1 reads SGHAT; CDR2 reads FQNNGV. The CDR3 region has the DNA TGTGCCAGCAGCTTGTTGACGGGAGTCTCCTACAATGAGCAGTTCTTC. It encodes CASSLLTGVSYNEQFF.

The V call is TRBV12-5, the J call TRBJ1-4; D gene ambiguous. CDR3 length: 13 residues. Germline V gene sequence: CDR1 LGHNT, CDR2 FRNRAP. The V end lost 1 base, the J end lost 9 bases, and 9 bases lay between the germline ends. The CDR3 bases are TGTGCTAGTGGTTTGGCACTGGGGAAAAAACTGTTTTTT. Translation: CASGLALGKKLFF.

In this sample, this clonotype turned up many times. The chain carries TRBV10-3 and TRBJ1-5; D possibly corresponds to TRBD1 (5 bases). The CDR3 length is 15 residues. Germline V gene sequence: CDR1 ENHRY, CDR2 SYGVKD. Trimming stripped 5 bases from V and 6 bases from J, with 17 bases between. The CDR3 sequence is CAISPRGGVGQPQHF. CDR3 DNA: TGTGCCATCAGTCCCCGCGGGGGGGTTGGTCAGCCCCAGCATTTT.

There are many counts of this clonotype. V usage is TRBV15 and J usage is TRBJ2-7; TRBD2 might be the D (6 bases). Trimming stripped 3 bases from V and 2 bases from J, with 11 bases between. This CDR3 contains 14 residues. Germline values: CDR1 LNHNV, CDR2 YYDKDF (reference sequence). DNA for the CDR3: TGTGCCACCAGCAGGGGACTCCCGGCCTACGAGCAGTACTTC. As protein: CATSRGLPAYEQYF.

In its sample, this clonotype was seen a few times. The chain carries TRBV7-2 and TRBJ2-2, with D perhaps TRBD1 or TRBD2 (5 bases each). Germline CDR1 reads SGHTA; CDR2 reads FQGNSA. The CDR3 totals 17 residues. The V gene lost 5 bases and the J gene lost 0 bases, with 16 bases spanning the gap. This chain's CDR3 is CASSPQMGTANTGELFF. The CDR3 DNA follows: TGTGCCAGCAGCCCCCAAATGGGGACCGCGAACACCGGGGAGCTGTTTTTT.

The CDR3 region has the DNA TGTGCCAGCAGTTTAAGGGACAGGGAATACAATGAGCAGTTCTTC. Translating gives CASSLRDREYNEQFF. This chain joins TRBV12-3 or TRBV12-4 and TRBJ2-1, with 9 bases that match TRBD1. The CDR3 length is 15 residues. Trimming took 2 bases from V and 4 from J; bases not matched to a gene: 3.

There are a few counts of this clonotype. The chain combines TRBV12-3 or TRBV12-4 with TRBJ2-5, with D tentatively TRBD1 (6 bases). The CDR3 covers 14 residues. The V and J ends lost 6 bases and 1 base respectively, with 12 bases between them. The CDR3 here is CASRLTGRQETQYF. DNA of the CDR3: TGTGCCAGCAGGTTGACAGGACGCCAAGAGACCCAGTACTTC.

This clonotype was recorded at least ten times. The V call is TRBV7-2, the J call TRBJ1-3; D gene unclear. The CDR3 sequence is 12 residues long. In germline, CDR1 is SGHTA, CDR2 FQGNSA. V dropped 5 bases and J dropped 4 bases, with 6 bases sitting between them. Here the CDR3 DNA reads TGTGCCAGCAGCATTCACGGAAACACCATATATTTT. Amino acid sequence: CASSIHGNTIYF.

This clonotype was seen more than once but under ten times. This chain connects TRBV3-1 to TRBJ2-7, with D possibly TRBD1 on 5 matching bases. There are 12 residues in the CDR3. V was cut by 4 bases and J by 4 bases, with 8 bases left in between. CDR1 and CDR2 (germline): LGHDT, YNNKEL (reference sequence). The CDR3 is CASSRAGYEQYF. The CDR3 DNA reads TGTGCCAGCAGCCGGGCAGGGTACGAGCAGTACTTC.

This clonotype appeared many times. The V and J genes are TRBV4-3 and TRBJ1-3; D is undetermined. This CDR3 is 15 amino acids long. Germline V lookup: CDR1 LGHNA, CDR2 YSLEER. V shed 0 bases and J shed 0 bases, with 6 bases lying between them. The CDR3 bases are TGCGCCAGCAGCCAAGAAGGGAGCTCTGGAAACACCATATATTTT. It encodes CASSQEGSSGNTIYF.

This clonotype was seen a few times. The chain is built from TRBV9 and TRBJ2-1, with D possibly matching TRBD2 (5 bases). The germline gives CDR1 SGDLS, CDR2 YYNGEE. The CDR3 has 16 residues. Deletions cut 0 bases from V and 3 bases from J, with 13 bases between. The chain's CDR3 is CASSVGSGTLYNEQFF. CDR3 nucleotides: TGTGCCAGCAGCGTAGGAAGCGGTACCCTCTACAATGAGCAGTTCTTC.

This clonotype was observed a few times. The rearrangement joins TRBV12-5 to TRBJ2-2; D gene unclear. The CDR3 extends over 12 amino acids. Trimming stripped 2 bases from V and 6 bases from J, with 4 bases between. In germline, CDR1 is LGHNT, CDR2 FRNRAP. The CDR3 region is CASGLRAGELFF. The CDR3 DNA reads TGTGCTAGTGGTTTGCGCGCCGGGGAGCTGTTTTTT.

This clonotype was picked up a small number of times. The gene calls are TRBV6-5 and TRBJ1-6, with a possible D match to TRBD1 (6 bases). This CDR3 comprises 17 residues. V was cut by 5 bases and J by 6 bases, with 20 bases left in between. Germline V gene data show CDR1 as MNHEY and CDR2 as SVGAGI. The DNA of the CDR3 is TGTGCCAGCAGTCTTTCAGTTGGGGGGGCCGGTAATTCACCCCTCCACTTT. The encoded protein is CASSLSVGGAGNSPLHF.

This clonotype was detected many times. V usage is TRBV9 and J usage is TRBJ2-5; 8 nucleotides agree with TRBD2. Germline lookup yields CDR1 SGDLS and CDR2 YYNGEE. Trimming removed 4 bases from V and 2 bases from J; junction bases left unmatched: 19. CDR3 size: 19 residues. The CDR3 DNA is TGTGCCAGCAGCCCCCGAGTCTATGGTTGGACTAGCACGCAAGAGACCCAGTACTTC. Its protein product is CASSPRVYGWTSTQETQYF.